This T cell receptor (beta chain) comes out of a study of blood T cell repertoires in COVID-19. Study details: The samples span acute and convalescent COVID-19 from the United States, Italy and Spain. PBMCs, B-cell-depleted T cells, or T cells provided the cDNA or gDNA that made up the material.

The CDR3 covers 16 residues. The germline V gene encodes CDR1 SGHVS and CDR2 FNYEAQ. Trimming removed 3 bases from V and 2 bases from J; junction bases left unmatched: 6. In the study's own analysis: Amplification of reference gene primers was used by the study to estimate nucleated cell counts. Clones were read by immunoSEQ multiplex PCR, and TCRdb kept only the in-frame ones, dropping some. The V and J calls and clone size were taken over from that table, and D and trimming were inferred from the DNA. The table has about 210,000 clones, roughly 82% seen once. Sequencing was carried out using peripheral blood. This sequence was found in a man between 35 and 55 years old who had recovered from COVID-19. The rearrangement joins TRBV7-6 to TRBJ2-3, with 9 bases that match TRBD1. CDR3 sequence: CASSLTDRGFTDTQYF. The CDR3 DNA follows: TGTGCCAGCAGCTTGACGGACAGGGGCTTCACAGATACGCAGTATTTT.